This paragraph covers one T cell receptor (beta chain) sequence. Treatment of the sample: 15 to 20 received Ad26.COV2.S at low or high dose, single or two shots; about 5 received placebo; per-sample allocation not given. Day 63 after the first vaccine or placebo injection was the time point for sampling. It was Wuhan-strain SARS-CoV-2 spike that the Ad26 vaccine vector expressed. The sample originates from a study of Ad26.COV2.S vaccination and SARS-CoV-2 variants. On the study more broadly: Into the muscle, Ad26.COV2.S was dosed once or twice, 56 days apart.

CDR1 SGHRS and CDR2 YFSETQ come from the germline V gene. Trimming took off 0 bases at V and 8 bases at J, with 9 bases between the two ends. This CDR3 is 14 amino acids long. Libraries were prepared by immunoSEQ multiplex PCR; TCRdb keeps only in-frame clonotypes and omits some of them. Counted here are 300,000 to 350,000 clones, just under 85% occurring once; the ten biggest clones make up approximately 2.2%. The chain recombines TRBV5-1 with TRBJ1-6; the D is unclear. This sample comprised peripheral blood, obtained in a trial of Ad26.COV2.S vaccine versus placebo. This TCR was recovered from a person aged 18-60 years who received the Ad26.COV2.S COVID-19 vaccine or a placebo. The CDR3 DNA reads TGCGCCAGCAGCTTGGACAAAATGGATTCACCCCTCCACTTT. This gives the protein CASSLDKMDSPLHF.